This T cell receptor beta chain was retrieved from a study of T-cell memory formation after mild COVID-19 (TCRdb year 2021). For the study in its entirety: TCR sequence clusters from the two donors were largely donor specific. T-cell clones expanding and contracting after mild COVID-19 in two donors were tracked by longitudinal TCRalpha and TCRbeta repertoire sequencing. Two young, previously healthy adult volunteers made up the cohort, one male and one female.

Ficoll-Paque density gradient centrifugation was used to isolate PBMCs. Results and caveats for the whole study, not just this receptor: SARS-CoV-2 specificity of the second-wave clones peaking on day 37 was not confirmed. Only two mild cases were covered in the study, and larger cohorts including severe cases with pre-infection samples were considered necessary. Contracting CD4+ clones were located mainly in the CM and EM memory subsets, whereas CD8+ clones were found to be enriched in EMRA. Clones contracting from day 15 to 85 had balanced CD4/CD8 phenotypes, while a second wave expanding from day 15 to 37 was biased towards CD4+. Some responding clones were detected in pre-infection memory, which suggested that pre-existing cross-reactive memory T cells had joined the SARS-CoV-2 response.

This clonotype was counted only a few times. Its antigen is currently not known. Nothing much larger sits one base from this clone, and base qualities are not available. The germline V gene (reference sequence) sets CDR1 to SEHNR and CDR2 to FQNEAQ. The germline ends are 7 bases apart after V is trimmed by 1 base and J by 1 base. Inclusive of the bounding cysteine and phenylalanine, the CDR3 is 14 residues long. The entry retains the CDR3 DNA only, 42 bases that are in frame from base 1. The instrument was an Illumina NovaSeq 6000. cDNA libraries for TCRalpha and TCRbeta were prepared by 5'RACE using constant-segment primers, with sample barcodes and unique molecular identifiers added. RNA was extracted from every sample with Trizol reagent. The libraries were amplified in two PCR steps, and the second step added a second sample barcode and Illumina TruSeq adapters. Libraries were sequenced on an Illumina NovaSeq with 2 x 150 bp paired-end reads. Concerning the study's data processing: Reads were demultiplexed and collapsed into UMI-guided consensus sequences with migec v1.2.7. Using mixcr v2.1.11, the UMI consensuses were aligned to TRA and TRB V and J templates and assembled into clonotypes. Clonotypes were classified as expanded or contracted when called significant by both edgeR and NoisET, with noise models trained on biological replicates. For edgeR calls, the thresholds were a false discovery rate-adjusted p below 0.01 and a log2 fold-change of 1. PCA with hierarchical clustering of max-normalized trajectories of the 1000 most abundant clonotypes was used as exploratory dynamics analysis. Separately sequenced CD4+ and CD8+ repertoires were used to assign the CD4 or CD8 phenotype of responding clones. Starting from the raw public reads, TCRdb applied fastp trimming at Q25, assembled clones with MiXCR and retained in-frame beta chains. Each entry merges the rows of one CDR3 protein and shows their most common DNA and genes. None of the V and J calls come from the authors' own analysis; TCRdb made them. The sample table lists some 310,000 distinct CDR3 sequences, under 25% of them with a count of one. The top ten hold 21% of the sample.

This TCR was sampled from a man younger than 35 who had mild COVID-19 (a few samples of this study predate the infection). The sample titles of this study are shuffled in the database, so cell type and time point are left out; the donor was told from shared clones. Sequencing was done on a sample of PBMCs or a T cell subset sorted from them (not recorded which). The chain joins TRBV7-9 to TRBJ2-5, with the D segment identity uncertain. The sequenced DNA: TGTGCCAGCAGCTTAGGTGATCTCCAAGAGACCCAGTACTTC. Translated, this gives CASSLGDLQETQYF. Outside the CDR3, residues come from the reference TRBV7-9 and TRBJ2-5 proteins, so the full variable domain is: DTGVSQNPRHKITKRGQNVTFRCDPISEHNRLYWYRQTLGQGPEFLTYFQNEAQLEKSRLLSDRFSAERPKGSFSTLEIQRTEQGDSAMYLCASSLGDLQETQYFGPGTRLLVL.